These T cell receptor beta chains were read from a single sample in a study of T cells in Graves' hyperthyroidism and ophthalmopathy. TCRdb reprocessed the multiplex PCR reads via MiXCR and lists one record per CDR3 protein. The sample records under 550,000 distinct CDR3 sequences, 20% being singletons. Sequencing was carried out using blood. Source of these receptors: a man in his forties or fifties with Graves' ophthalmopathy. Both conserved end residues are part of each CDR3. Fields, in order: J gene, D gene, V gene, clone size, CDR3 protein, CDR3 DNA. A D gene is named only where the DNA matches it firmly. Clone size is shown for a subset of rows, as once, few, many or a class of expanded clone.

>TRBJ2-7|.|TRBV14|.
CASSQDGGRGHEQYF
TGTGCCAGCAGCCAAGATGGGGGCAGGGGCCACGAGCAGTACTTC
>TRBJ2-1|TRBD2|TRBV18|few
CASSPKSAGDNEQFF
TGTGCCAGCTCACCAAAGTCAGCGGGGGACAATGAGCAGTTCTTC
>TRBJ2-7|TRBD2|TRBV9|.
CASSVAPSGSYEQYF
TGTGCCAGCAGCGTAGCTCCTAGCGGGAGTTACGAGCAGTACTTC
>TRBJ1-1|TRBD1|TRBV20-1|many
CSASKGTGDTEAFF
TGCAGTGCTAGTAAAGGGACAGGAGACACTGAAGCTTTCTTT
>TRBJ2-1|.|TRBV5-8|few
CASSLEGRVWDEQFF
TGTGCCAGCAGCTTGGAGGGCAGGGTGTGGGATGAGCAGTTCTTC
>TRBJ2-7|.|TRBV9|few
CASSLNLGGHIGEQYF
TGTGCCAGCAGCCTTAACCTAGGCGGGCATATAGGCGAGCAGTACTTC
>TRBJ2-6|.|TRBV27|.
CASQLIGGANVLTF
TGTGCCAGCCAGTTGATTGGTGGGGCCAACGTCCTGACTTTC
>TRBJ2-1|.|TRBV14|.
CASSQVRGYSYNEQFF
TGTGCCAGCAGCCAAGTGCGCGGTTACTCCTACAATGAGCAGTTCTTC
>TRBJ2-6|.|TRBV5-6|.
CASSFLRVLSGANVLTF
TGTGCCAGCAGCTTTCTACGGGTACTCTCTGGGGCCAACGTCCTGACTTTC
>TRBJ1-1|.|TRBV7-9|.
CASSSGAPEAFF
TGTGCCAGCAGCTCAGGGGCACCCGAAGCTTTCTTT
>TRBJ2-5|.|TRBV9|many
CASSVAGWETQYF
TGTGCCAGCAGCGTAGCCGGCTGGGAGACCCAGTACTTC
>TRBJ1-5|TRBD1|TRBV7-8|.
CASSIAETGTFQPQHF
TGTGCCAGTAGTATAGCAGAGACAGGGACGTTCCAGCCCCAGCATTTT
>TRBJ2-3|TRBD2|TRBV5-1|many
CASSLGTSGMTDTQYF
TGCGCCAGCAGCTTGGGGACTAGCGGGATGACAGATACGCAGTATTTT
>TRBJ2-6|.|TRBV7-3|once
CASSSGHSANVLTF
TGTGCCAGCAGCTCGGGACATAGTGCCAACGTCCTGACTTTC
>TRBJ2-5|TRBD1|TRBV4-1|few
CASSGTGGFQETQYF
TGCGCCAGCAGCGGGACAGGGGGCTTCCAAGAGACCCAGTACTTC
>TRBJ1-1|.|TRBV2|many
CASSEGGPAFF
TGTGCCAGCAGTGAAGGGGGTCCAGCTTTCTTT